The next 31 T cell receptor beta chains were all read from a single sample in a study of T cell changes during pregnancy in multiple sclerosis. TCRdb keeps only in-frame clones here, not all; method: immunoSEQ multiplex PCR. The sample has about 130,000 clones, 90% to 98% seen once. This sample comprised peripheral blood, obtained after pregnancy. The receptors were gathered from a female donor with multiple sclerosis, enrolled in a pregnancy study.

The gene calls are TRBV28 and TRBJ1-1; 8 bases agree with TRBD1. The CDR3 spans 14 residues. J lost 6 bases, V lost 3 bases, and 6 bases had no gene match. Germline V gene lookup returns CDR1 MDHEN and CDR2 SYDVKM. The CDR3, as DNA: TGTGCCAGCAGTTTCTCGGGACAGGTCCCTGAAGCTTTCTTT. Its translation: CASSFSGQVPEAFF.

As for this clone: One end of the junction does not line up with germline, which may come from a read error. The chain uses TRBV7-2 and TRBJ2-2; the match to TRBD2 covers 12 bases. This CDR3 spans 16 amino acids. The germline CDR1 and CDR2 sequences are SGHTA and FQGNSA. CDR3 bases: TGTGCCAGCAGCATAGCCTCGGGACTAGCGGGCGGGGAGCTGTTTTTT. This encodes CASSIASGLAGGELFF.

The chain employs TRBV15 and TRBJ1-1, with 10 bases matching TRBD1. Germline assignment: CDR1 LNHNV and CDR2 YYDKDF (reference sequence). The ends lost 7 bases at V and 3 bases at J; junction bases unmatched: 8. The CDR3 spans 15 residues. CDR3 region: CATTPRQGADTEAFF. CDR3 bases: TGTGCCACCACACCTAGACAGGGGGCGGACACTGAAGCTTTCTTT.

The chain carries TRBV4-1 and TRBJ1-1; D is ambiguous. The germline gives CDR1 MGHRA, CDR2 YSYEKL. Trimming cost V 2 bases and J 1 base, with 8 bases left between them. CDR3 length: 14 residues. The CDR3 protein is CASSQRESNTEAFF. The CDR3 bases are TGCGCCAGCAGCCAACGGGAATCGAACACTGAAGCTTTCTTT.

This clone was counted only a few times. The chain recombines TRBV7-2 with TRBJ2-7, with 8 bases identical to TRBD2. The V segment lost 3 bases and the J segment 5 bases; nucleotides outside the gene matches: 12. The CDR3 totals 16 residues. CDR1 is SGHTA and CDR2 is FQGNSA in the germline V gene. CDR3 protein: CASSFHSGGVGNEQYF. DNA for the CDR3: TGTGCCAGCAGCTTCCATTCGGGGGGGGTGGGGAACGAGCAGTACTTC.

V is TRBV10-3 and J is TRBJ2-7; a weak D match, TRBD1 (6 bases). Germline V gene lookup returns CDR1 ENHRY and CDR2 SYGVKD. The germline V and J ends were trimmed by 3 bases and 3 bases, with 21 bases remaining between them. The CDR3 has 17 residues. The DNA for the CDR3 is TGTGCCATCAGTGATCCCGGACAGCCCCCGAGGGTCTACGAGCAGTACTTC. This sequence encodes CAISDPGQPPRVYEQYF.

The chain combines TRBV6-6 with TRBJ2-5; D gene unclear. CDR1 and CDR2 from the germline V gene are MNHNY and SVGAGI (reference sequence). V was cut by 6 bases and J by 5 bases, with 7 bases left in between. The CDR3 contains 11 residues. CDR3 sequence reads: CASRYLETQYF. The CDR3 DNA is TGTGCCAGCAGGTATCTCGAGACCCAGTACTTC.

This CDR3 reads CASSLGILTGETQYF. The CDR3 region has the DNA TGTGCCAGCAGCTTGGGGATTTTGACAGGGGAGACCCAGTACTTC. The chain couples TRBV7-2 to TRBJ2-5, with 7 bases aligning to TRBD1. V was pared by 3 bases and J by 5 bases, with 9 bases of the junction left unmatched. The CDR3 has 15 amino acids. Germline V CDR1 and CDR2: SGHTA, FQGNSA. The full variable domain, in which reference TRBV7-2 and TRBJ2-5 provide the parts outside the CDR3, is GAGVSQSPSNKVTEKGKDVELRCDPISGHTALYWYRQSLGQGLEFLIYFQGNSAPDKSGLPSDRFSAERTGGSVSTLTIQRTQQEDSAVYLCASSLGILTGETQYFGPGTRLLVL.

The chain carries TRBV6-6 and TRBJ1-1; 7 bases are a match to TRBD1. J lost 5 bases, V lost 6 bases, and 6 bases had no gene match. The CDR3 is 13 residues long. CDR1 and CDR2 from the germline V gene are MNHNY and SVGAGI (reference sequence). The CDR3 loop is CASRITGVTEAFF. The DNA for the CDR3 is TGTGCCAGCAGAATTACAGGGGTAACTGAAGCTTTCTTT.

The rearrangement uses TRBV19 and TRBJ2-6, with TRBD1 matching over 10 bases. This CDR3 contains 17 residues. Germline CDR1 is LNHDA and CDR2 is SQIVND (reference sequence). Losses at the gene ends were 6 bases for V and 2 bases for J; bases not matched to a gene: 7. The CDR3 protein is CASRLPGTGAGANVLTF. The CDR3, as DNA: TGTGCCAGTAGACTACCCGGGACAGGGGCTGGGGCCAACGTCCTGACTTTC. Variable domain in full (rest from reference TRBV19 and TRBJ2-6): DGGITQSPKYLFRKEGQNVTLSCEQNLNHDAMYWYRQDPGQGLRLIYYSQIVNDFQKGDIAEGYSVSREKKESFPLTVTSAQKNPTAFYLCASRLPGTGAGANVLTFGAGSRLTVL.

This chain uses TRBV27 with TRBJ2-7, with TRBD2 identical over 10 bases. This CDR3 comprises 15 residues. Trimming took 5 bases from V and 6 from J; bases not matched to a gene: 10. CDR1 is MNHEY, CDR2 SMNVEV, per germline (reference sequence). The CDR3 DNA reads as TGTGCCAGCAGTACCCGAGTAGCGGGGGGTTCCGAGCAGTACTTC. Protein product: CASSTRVAGGSEQYF.

The chain employs TRBV25-1 and TRBJ2-1; the D gene is possibly TRBD1 (6 bases). V was shortened by 3 bases and J by 7 bases, with 13 bases between the two germline ends. CDR1 and CDR2 (germline): MGHDK, SYGVNS. The CDR3 covers 14 residues. CDR3 residues: CASSDTRGWNEQFF. The CDR3 bases are TGTGCCAGCAGTGACACCAGGGGTTGGAATGAGCAGTTCTTC.

V and J are TRBV28 and TRBJ1-3, with D unclear. The germline V gene has CDR1 MDHEN and CDR2 SYDVKM. Trimming left V 3 bases short and J 0 bases short, with 9 bases between. CDR3 length equals 15 residues. In nucleotides, the CDR3 is TGTGCCAGCAGTTTTGATTCTAGCTCTGGAAACACCATATATTTT. This gives the protein CASSFDSSSGNTIYF.

This chain uses TRBV27 with TRBJ2-7; 8 nucleotides line up with TRBD2. The CDR3 extends over 15 amino acids. Germline-derived CDR1 and CDR2 are MNHEY and SMNVEV (reference sequence). J lost 1 base, V lost 6 bases, and 8 bases had no gene match. CDR3 coding DNA: TGTGCCAGCAGCCCGGGGACTAGAGCATCCTACGAGCAGTACTTC. Its protein is CASSPGTRASYEQYF.

The chain carries TRBV30 and TRBJ2-1; TRBD2 matches 8 bases. Trimming at V came to 5 bases and at J to 16 bases, leaving 13 bases not matched to a gene. The length of the CDR3 is 12 residues. Germline CDR1 GTSNPN, CDR2 SVGIG (reference sequence). The CDR3 is CAWGPSGSFHFF. In nucleotides, the CDR3 is TGTGCCTGGGGCCCGAGCGGGAGTTTTCATTTCTTC.

This clone is a singleton in its sample. J is TRBJ2-4 and V is TRBV29-1, with TRBD1 matching over 7 bases. CDR3 length: 13 residues. Germline V gene sequence: CDR1 SQVTM, CDR2 ANQGSEA. The J segment lost 7 bases and the V segment lost 3 bases, leaving 6 bases of the junction unmatched. CDR3 sequence (DNA): TGCAGCGTTGATTCAGGGGGTTCGAACATTCAGTACTTC. It is translated as CSVDSGGSNIQYF.

The chain is built from TRBV6-6 and TRBJ2-7; D is undetermined. Germline values: CDR1 MNHNY, CDR2 SVGAGI (reference sequence). The CDR3 totals 12 residues. V was shortened by 0 bases and J by 3 bases, with 3 bases between the two germline ends. The CDR3 DNA reads TGTGCCAGCAGTTACTCCCGCTACGAGCAGTACTTC. It yields the protein CASSYSRYEQYF.

This chain connects TRBV2 to TRBJ1-1; TRBD1 agrees at 8 bases. The trim removed 2 bases at V and 0 bases at J, leaving 5 bases unmatched. The CDR3 runs 16 residues. Germline V gives CDR1 SNHLY, CDR2 FYNNEI. As DNA, the CDR3 is TGTGCCAGCAGTGAACAGGGGGCCTTCATGAACACTGAAGCTTTCTTT. Protein sequence: CASSEQGAFMNTEAFF.

This clone was picked up a small number of times. The chain joins TRBV2 to TRBJ2-7, with 10 bases matching TRBD2. The CDR3 is made up of 12 amino acids. With 8 bases clipped from V and 6 bases from J, the junction kept 4 bases outside the gene matches. Looked up from germline, CDR1 is SNHLY and CDR2 is FYNNEI. CDR3 sequence (DNA): TGTGCCAGCGTAGCGGGAGGCCGCGAGCAGTACTTC. Protein sequence: CASVAGGREQYF.

The V call is TRBV4-2, the J call TRBJ2-1; 7 bases map to TRBD2. There are 16 residues in the CDR3. CDR1 LGHNA and CDR2 YNFKEQ come from the germline V gene. Losses at the gene ends were 1 base for V and 10 bases for J; bases not matched to a gene: 13. CDR3 nucleotides: TGTGCCAGCAGCCAAGCTCTAGCGGAGAGGGGCAACGAGCAGTTCTTC. It specifies CASSQALAERGNEQFF.

This CDR3 reads CASSPRVLSSYNEQFF. DNA of the CDR3: TGTGCCAGCAGCCCGCGGGTACTCAGCTCCTACAATGAGCAGTTCTTC. V gene TRBV14 combines with J gene TRBJ2-1, with TRBD2 as a possible D gene (5 bases). Germline CDR1 reads SGHDN; CDR2 reads FVKESK. CDR3 size: 16 residues. V was pared by 4 bases and J by 0 bases, with 13 bases between.

The V and J genes are TRBV19 and TRBJ2-1, with D maybe TRBD2 (6 bases). Germline assignment: CDR1 LNHDA and CDR2 SQIVND (reference sequence). V gave up 5 bases and J gave up 7 bases, with 18 bases separating them. This CDR3 has 15 amino acids. CDR3 sequence: CASSVAPYGGNEQFF. The DNA for the CDR3 is TGTGCCAGTAGTGTAGCCCCTTATGGGGGGAATGAGCAGTTCTTC.

The chain carries TRBV2 and TRBJ1-2, with D unresolved. The V gene lost 9 bases and the J gene lost 0 bases, with 8 bases spanning the gap. Germline V lookup: CDR1 SNHLY, CDR2 FYNNEI. The CDR3 consists of 12 residues. CDR3 nucleotides: TGTGCCAGACCGGGAGCTAACTATGGCTACACCTTC. It encodes CARPGANYGYTF.

This sequence joins TRBV28 and TRBJ2-7; 14 positions match TRBD2. CDR1 is MDHEN, CDR2 SYDVKM, per germline. After removal of 4 bases from V and 0 bases from J, the junction contained 2 bases not matched to a gene. The CDR3 spans 16 residues. The chain's CDR3 is CASSWTSGRPSYEQYF. CDR3 nucleotides: TGTGCCAGCAGTTGGACTAGCGGGAGGCCCTCCTACGAGCAGTACTTC.

The chain recombines TRBV6-1 with TRBJ2-6, with 8 bases fitting TRBD2. The V and J ends lost 4 bases and 0 bases, in that order; junction bases with no gene match: 8. The CDR3 is made up of 18 amino acids. Germline V lookup: CDR1 MNHNS, CDR2 SASEGT. The CDR3 loop is CASSALAGGYSGANVLTF. The DNA for the CDR3 is TGTGCCAGCAGTGCTCTAGCGGGCGGGTACTCTGGGGCCAACGTCCTGACTTTC.

V usage is TRBV10-3 and J usage is TRBJ2-3; 10 bases are a match to TRBD2. J was trimmed by 1 base and V by 1 base; bases with no gene match: 11. The germline CDR1 and CDR2 sequences are ENHRY and SYGVKD. This CDR3 has 19 residues. DNA for the CDR3: TGTGCCATCAGTGAGTGGTTGGCTAGCGGGAGAGGTGGCACAGATACGCAGTATTTT. The encoded protein is CAISEWLASGRGGTDTQYF.

The chain couples TRBV9 to TRBJ2-3; TRBD2 agrees at 10 bases. This CDR3 is 17 amino acids long. Germline V gene lookup returns CDR1 SGDLS and CDR2 YYNGEE. With V trimmed by 0 bases and J by 6 bases, 10 bases remained unmatched. In nucleotides, the CDR3 is TGTGCCAGCAGCGTAGCGGGAGCGGGAGGGCCATGGGATACGCAGTATTTT. This gives the protein CASSVAGAGGPWDTQYF.

This chain connects TRBV27 to TRBJ2-7; 7 bases are shared with TRBD1. The CDR3 has 15 amino acids. J was trimmed by 0 bases and V by 5 bases; bases with no gene match: 7. Germline CDR1 reads MNHEY; CDR2 reads SMNVEV (reference sequence). The CDR3 protein is CASSLSTGSSYEQYF. The CDR3 DNA reads as TGTGCCAGCAGTCTCTCGACAGGGAGCTCCTACGAGCAGTACTTC.

This chain links TRBV21-1 with TRBJ2-7; the D segment call TRBD1 is taken from the table without a DNA check. TRBV21-1 is marked as a pseudogene. The CDR3 has 17 residues. The CDR3 DNA reads TGTGCCAGCAGCAAAATGGAGGACAGGGGATTTTCCTACGAGCAGTACTTC. This sequence encodes CASSKMEDRGFSYEQYF.

This chain links TRBV7-2 with TRBJ2-1, with a weak D call TRBD2 (6 bases). The CDR3 has 18 residues. Germline loops: CDR1 SGHTA, CDR2 FQGNSA. Deletions cut 0 bases from V and 7 bases from J, with 22 bases between. The DNA of the CDR3 is TGTGCCAGCAGCTTAGCCCTGACTGGACTATTACGAATAAATGAGCAGTTCTTC. It encodes CASSLALTGLLRINEQFF.

The V and J genes are TRBV4-2 and TRBJ2-1; 11 nucleotides line up with TRBD2. The V gene end was trimmed by 7 bases and the J gene end by 7 bases; junction bases not matched to a gene: 9. The CDR3 covers 15 residues. Germline CDR1 reads LGHNA; CDR2 reads YNFKEQ. Here the CDR3 reads CASTLAGEEGNEQFF. CDR3 sequence (DNA): TGTGCCAGCACACTAGCGGGAGAGGAAGGTAATGAGCAGTTCTTC.